This is a list of T cell receptor beta chains from one sample in a study of cytomegalovirus exposure and HLA in healthy donors. TCRdb keeps only in-frame clones here, not all; method: immunoSEQ multiplex PCR. In the table there are 90,000 to 110,000 clones, under 85% of which are singletons. The sample comprised PBMCs. Source of these receptors: a man between 35 and 55 years old in good health and CMV-seronegative. Both conserved end residues are part of each CDR3. A D gene is named only where the DNA matches it firmly. Rows may omit the clone size; those that give it use once, few, many or a size class.

J,size,length,V,D,DNA,CDR3
TRBJ2-2,once,14,TRBV5-1,NA,TGCGCCAGCAGCTGGAAGGGAGACACCGGGGAGCTGTTTTTT,CASSWKGDTGELFF
TRBJ2-2,NA,16,TRBV5-1,NA,TGCGCCAGCAGCTTGACAAGAAGTACGAACACCGGGGAGCTGTTTTTT,CASSLTRSTNTGELFF
TRBJ2-5,NA,15,TRBV6-5,TRBD2,TGTGCCAGCAGTTACAGGCGGGGGGGCATAGAGACCCAGTACTTC,CASSYRRGGIETQYF
TRBJ1-2,NA,13,TRBV6-6,TRBD1,TGTGCCGGCCAGACAGGGGGCGAGCTTGGCTACACCTTC,CAGQTGGELGYTF
TRBJ2-3,NA,16,TRBV27,TRBD1,TGTGCCAGCAGCATCTCCCGGGACAGGGCCACAGATACGCAGTATTTT,CASSISRDRATDTQYF
TRBJ2-7,NA,16,TRBV7-2,TRBD2,TGTGCCAGCAGCTTCCTCACTAGCGGGGGGGCCTACGAGCAGTACTTC,CASSFLTSGGAYEQYF
TRBJ2-1,NA,13,TRBV5-1,NA,TGCGCCAGCAGCTTAGATCCAGGAGGTGAGCAGTTCTTC,CASSLDPGGEQFF
TRBJ1-6,few,14,TRBV19,TRBD1,TGTGCCAGTAGTATAGAGACAGGGGCTTCACCCCTCCACTTT,CASSIETGASPLHF
TRBJ1-1,NA,15,TRBV30,NA,TGTGCCTGGAGCGTAACCCAGGGGCTGAACACTGAAGCTTTCTTT,CAWSVTQGLNTEAFF
TRBJ2-5,NA,15,TRBV18,NA,TGTGCCAGCTCACCACCCACGGGACTCCTGAAGACCCAGTACTTC,CASSPPTGLLKTQYF
TRBJ1-6,NA,13,TRBV9,NA,TGTGCCAGCAGCGTAGGGCGGGGTTCACCCCTCCACTTT,CASSVGRGSPLHF
TRBJ2-5,NA,14,TRBV29-1,TRBD1,TGCAGCGTACTACAACAGGGGCCCCAAGAGACCCAGTACTTC,CSVLQQGPQETQYF
TRBJ1-5,NA,14,TRBV6-6,TRBD1,TGTGCCAGCAGCCCTGGACAGGGTAATCAGCCCCAGCATTTT,CASSPGQGNQPQHF
TRBJ2-5,NA,14,TRBV6-6,NA,TGTGCCAGCAGTTACTCCGAATTTACAGGGAGATCGGACTTC,CASSYSEFTGRSDF
TRBJ2-1,NA,14,TRBV5-1,TRBD1,TGCGCCAGCAGCTTGCAGACAGGGAACAATGAGCAGTTCTTC,CASSLQTGNNEQFF
TRBJ2-7,NA,13,TRBV19,NA,TGTGCCAGTAGTGTCCGGGACAAATACGAGCAGTACTTC,CASSVRDKYEQYF
TRBJ2-5,NA,16,TRBV5-1,TRBD1,TGCGCCAGCAGCCCCAGTACAGGGGGCGCGGGGGAGACCCAGTACTTC,CASSPSTGGAGETQYF
TRBJ1-1,NA,14,TRBV19,NA,TGTGCCAGCGGGGGGGGACGGATGAACACTGAAGCTTTCTTT,CASGGGRMNTEAFF
TRBJ2-7,NA,17,TRBV15,NA,TGTGCCACCAGCAGAAAACCCCGGGACACATATACGTACGAGCAGTACTTC,CATSRKPRDTYTYEQYF
TRBJ2-5,few,18,TRBV9,TRBD2,TGTGCCAGCAGCCCCCAACAAGGACTAGCGGGAGCCGAAGAGACCCAGTACTTC,CASSPQQGLAGAEETQYF
TRBJ1-4,once,13,TRBV18,NA,TGTGCCAGCTCACCACAGGGAGGGGAAAAACTGTTTTTT,CASSPQGGEKLFF
TRBJ1-1,once,13,TRBV29-1,TRBD1,TGCAGCGTGTCGACAGGGATGAACACTGAAGCTTTCTTT,CSVSTGMNTEAFF
TRBJ2-7,NA,13,TRBV13,NA,TGTGCCAGCAGCCGTCCGGGGGGCAACGAGCAGTACTTC,CASSRPGGNEQYF
TRBJ2-1,NA,16,TRBV6-4,TRBD2,TGTGCCAGCAGTGACTCCGGCGGGGGGGCCCTGAATGAGCAGTTCTTC,CASSDSGGGALNEQFF
TRBJ2-5,few,15,TRBV28,TRBD1,TGTGCCAGCAGTGAACCACCGGGACAGGAAGAGACCCAGTACTTC,CASSEPPGQEETQYF
TRBJ1-5,NA,13,TRBV7-2,NA,TGTGCCAGCAGCCGAATAGGGGATCAGCCCCAGCATTTT,CASSRIGDQPQHF
TRBJ1-1,NA,12,TRBV5-6,NA,TGTGCCAGCAGCTTAAGCCACACTGAAGCTTTCTTT,CASSLSHTEAFF
TRBJ1-4,few,17,TRBV5-8,TRBD1,TGTGCCAGCAGCTCCTACAGGGGGGAGGGATTATGTGAAAAACTGTTTTTT,CASSSYRGEGLCEKLFF
TRBJ2-5,once,13,TRBV30,NA,TGTGCCTGGAGTGTACTTCCAGGGGAGACCCAGTACTTC,CAWSVLPGETQYF
TRBJ2-5,NA,17,TRBV5-1,TRBD2,TGCGCCAGCAGAATTGGACTAGCGGGGGTCCTTCAAGAGACCCAGTACTTC,CASRIGLAGVLQETQYF
TRBJ2-1,NA,11,TRBV5-4,TRBD1,TGTGCCAGCAGATCGGACAGGGAGCAGTTCTTC,CASRSDREQFF
TRBJ1-2,NA,14,TRBV5-1,TRBD1,TGCGCCAGCAGCGCACAGGGGTTCGACTATGGCTACACCTTC,CASSAQGFDYGYTF
TRBJ1-1,few,14,TRBV2,TRBD1,TGTGCCAGCAGTGACGGGACAGGGGTGACTGAAGCTTTCTTT,CASSDGTGVTEAFF
TRBJ1-1,few,13,TRBV5-1,NA,TGCGCCAGCAGTCTAACAGGGAACACTGAAGCTTTCTTT,CASSLTGNTEAFF
TRBJ1-4,NA,13,TRBV6-1,NA,TGTGCCAGCGTCAGGGTGTTTAATGAAAAACTGTTTTTT,CASVRVFNEKLFF
TRBJ2-7,few,14,TRBV27,TRBD1,TGTGCCAACCTAGGAACAGGGGGTGTTGTCGAGCAGTACTTC,CANLGTGGVVEQYF
TRBJ1-3,NA,15,TRBV7-9,NA,TGTGCCAGCAGCTTTCAAGGGGGTCTCGGAAACACCATATATTTT,CASSFQGGLGNTIYF
TRBJ1-2,NA,16,TRBV7-9,NA,TGTTCCAGCAGCCAAGACAGAGGAGCATCCCTCTATGGCTACACCTTC,CSSSQDRGASLYGYTF
TRBJ1-1,NA,16,TRBV7-9,NA,TGTGCCAGCAGCTTCCCCGTGGGACTTACGAACACTGAAGCTTTCTTT,CASSFPVGLTNTEAFF
TRBJ2-3,NA,16,TRBV18,TRBD1,TGTGCCAGCTCACCCTCCGGGACAGAAAGCACAGATACGCAGTATTTT,CASSPSGTESTDTQYF
TRBJ1-3,once,14,TRBV5-1,NA,TGCGCCAGCAGCTTGGACAGGGCAGGAAACACCATATATTTT,CASSLDRAGNTIYF
TRBJ1-4,few,14,TRBV9,NA,TGTGCCAGCAGCCCCACCGGGACTAATGAAAAACTGTTTTTT,CASSPTGTNEKLFF
TRBJ1-1,NA,14,TRBV9,NA,TGTGCCAGCAGCGAGCAGTCAAAGACAGGAAAAGCTTTCTTT,CASSEQSKTGKAFF
TRBJ1-2,NA,13,TRBV5-4,NA,TGTGCCAGCAGCTCATCGACAGGCTATGGCTACACCTTC,CASSSSTGYGYTF
TRBJ2-3,NA,15,TRBV9,NA,TGTGCCAGCAGCGAGGGGGGGAGATACACAGATACGCAGTATTTT,CASSEGGRYTDTQYF
TRBJ2-7,NA,14,TRBV27,NA,TGTGCCAGCAGTTCAGGGTACGGGTCCTACGAGCAGTACTTC,CASSSGYGSYEQYF
TRBJ1-5,NA,14,TRBV19,NA,TGTGCCAGTAGTATAGAGGAGGGTTCCCGGCCCCAGCATTTT,CASSIEEGSRPQHF